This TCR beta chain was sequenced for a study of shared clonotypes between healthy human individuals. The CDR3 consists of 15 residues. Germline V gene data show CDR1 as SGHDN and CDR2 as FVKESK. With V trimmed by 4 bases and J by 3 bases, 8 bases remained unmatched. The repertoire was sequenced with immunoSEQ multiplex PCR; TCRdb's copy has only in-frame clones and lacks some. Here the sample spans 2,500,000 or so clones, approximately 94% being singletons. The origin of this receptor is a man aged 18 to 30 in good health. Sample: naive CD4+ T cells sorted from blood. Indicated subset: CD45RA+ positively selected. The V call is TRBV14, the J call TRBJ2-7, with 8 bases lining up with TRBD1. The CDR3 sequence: CASSRKGTGGYEQYF. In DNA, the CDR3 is TGTGCCAGCAGCCGCAAAGGGACAGGAGGCTACGAGCAGTACTTC.